Following are 32 T cell receptor beta chains from one sample sequenced in a study of cytomegalovirus exposure and HLA in healthy donors. The PCR employed 60 Vbeta primers together with 13 Jbeta primers. The table came from immunoSEQ multiplex PCR; TCRdb's copy has only in-frame clones and leaves some out. The data show 30,000 to 35,000 clones, and the top ten clones hold around 3.5%. The sample was PBMCs. These receptors were obtained from a man aged 40-55 years in good health and CMV-seronegative.

The chain uses TRBV7-2 and TRBJ1-1, with no clear D. There are 14 residues in the CDR3. Germline values: CDR1 SGHTA, CDR2 FQGNSA. V was pared by 1 base and J by 4 bases, with 10 bases between. CDR3 sequence (DNA): TGTGCCAGCAGCTTAGTTCTGGAGGGCACTGAAGCTTTCTTT. It specifies CASSLVLEGTEAFF.

This sequence joins TRBV19 and TRBJ2-6; 7 positions agree with TRBD1. Germline lookup yields CDR1 LNHDA and CDR2 SQIVND (reference sequence). Losses at the gene ends were 1 base for V and 7 bases for J; bases not matched to a gene: 16. The length of the CDR3 is 19 residues. Written as DNA, the CDR3 is TGTGCCAGTAGTATAGGTTCTAACCGCGGACAGGACTCCGCCAACGTCCTGACTTTC. Amino acids: CASSIGSNRGQDSANVLTF.

This chain uses TRBV19 with TRBJ1-2, with D possibly being TRBD1 (6 bases). CDR3 length equals 13 residues. Deletions cut 5 bases from V and 4 bases from J, with 11 bases between. Germline CDR1 LNHDA, CDR2 SQIVND (reference sequence). The CDR3 DNA sequence: TGTGCCAGTAGTGTTACAGGGACCTATGGCTACACCTTC. This codes for CASSVTGTYGYTF.

By frequency, this clone is medium-sized. The same CDR3 also results from other DNA sequences found in this sample. CDR3 in DNA: TGTGCCAGTAGTAGGACTAGCGGGAGTTTCGACGAGCAGTACTTC. This codes for CASSRTSGSFDEQYF. The V call is TRBV19, the J call TRBJ2-7; 13 bases agree with TRBD2. Germline CDR1 LNHDA, CDR2 SQIVND (reference sequence). CDR3 length: 15 residues. Trimming took 4 bases from V and 5 from J; bases not matched to a gene: 5.

This sequence joins TRBV19 and TRBJ2-2, with D perhaps matching TRBD1 (5 bases). CDR3 length equals 14 residues. The germline gives CDR1 LNHDA, CDR2 SQIVND (reference sequence). V dropped 4 bases and J dropped 4 bases, with 10 bases sitting between them. Here the CDR3 DNA reads TGTGCCAGTAGTAGCCAGGGCGCCACCGGGGAGCTGTTTTTT. Translating gives CASSSQGATGELFF.

The V and J genes are TRBV7-8 and TRBJ2-1; 8 bases fit TRBD1. The J segment lost 6 bases and the V segment lost 3 bases, leaving 1 base of the junction unmatched. CDR3 length equals 13 residues. CDR1 and CDR2 (germline): SGHVS, FQNEAQ. The CDR3 DNA is TGTGCCAGCAGCTTCAGGGGGCGCAATGAGCAGTTCTTC. It specifies CASSFRGRNEQFF.

The rearrangement joins TRBV30 to TRBJ1-6; possibly TRBD1 for D (5 bases). The CDR3 has 12 residues. Germline lookup yields CDR1 GTSNPN and CDR2 SVGIG (reference sequence). V lost 2 bases and J lost 10, with 9 bases in between. The CDR3, as DNA: TGTGCCTGGAGTACAGGTAGCTCACCCCTCCACTTT. Protein product: CAWSTGSSPLHF.

V gene TRBV30 combines with J gene TRBJ1-2; D remains ambiguous. Trimming pared 5 bases from V and 7 bases from J, leaving 14 bases between. Germline lookup yields CDR1 GTSNPN and CDR2 SVGIG (reference sequence). This CDR3 is built from 12 residues. The CDR3 is CAWGLRESGYTF. CDR3 coding DNA: TGTGCCTGGGGTTTGAGGGAAAGTGGCTACACCTTC.

V usage is TRBV30 and J usage is TRBJ1-1; 7 positions agree with TRBD1. Germline V lookup: CDR1 GTSNPN, CDR2 SVGIG (reference sequence). V shed 2 bases and J 1 base; nucleotides not matched to a gene: 1. CDR3 length: 13 residues. The CDR3 loop reads CAWSTGANTEAFF. As DNA, the CDR3 is TGTGCCTGGAGTACAGGGGCGAACACTGAAGCTTTCTTT. Together with reference TRBV30 and TRBJ1-1, the CDR3 gives the full variable domain: SQTIHQWPATLVQPVGSPLSLECTVEGTSNPNLYWYRQAAGRGLQLLFYSVGIGQISSEVPQNLSASRPQDRQFILSSKKLLLSDSGFYLCAWSTGANTEAFFGQGTRLTVV.

The chain recombines TRBV18 with TRBJ1-1; TRBD1 aligns across 7 bases. After removal of 4 bases from V and 6 bases from J, the junction contained 2 bases not matched to a gene. The V gene's germline CDR1 is KGHSH and CDR2 LQKENI. This CDR3 region has 12 residues. DNA of the CDR3: TGTGCCAGCTCACGGGACAGTTCTGAAGCTTTCTTT. It is translated as CASSRDSSEAFF.

V and J are TRBV4-1 and TRBJ2-1, with D unresolved. CDR1 and CDR2 (germline): MGHRA, YSYEKL. This CDR3 comprises 15 residues. Trimming removed 0 bases at V and 0 bases at J, with 6 bases between. CDR3 residues: CASSQEESSYNEQFF. As DNA, the CDR3 is TGCGCCAGCAGCCAAGAGGAGAGCTCCTACAATGAGCAGTTCTTC.

The chain combines TRBV19 with TRBJ1-1; D ambiguous. V lost 3 bases, J lost 0 bases, and 8 bases lay in between. Per germline, CDR1 LNHDA and CDR2 SQIVND (reference sequence). There are 14 residues in the CDR3. CDR3 DNA: TGTGCCAGTAGTATGCCAGGAATGAACACTGAAGCTTTCTTT. Residues: CASSMPGMNTEAFF.

The chain joins TRBV5-1 to TRBJ2-3, with a possible D match to TRBD1 (6 bases). V lost 4 bases, J lost 1 base, and 13 bases lay in between. This CDR3 is 15 amino acids long. Per germline, CDR1 SGHRS and CDR2 YFSETQ. DNA of the CDR3: TGCGCCAGCAGCGAAGCGGCAGGGGGCACAGATACGCAGTATTTT. Its protein is CASSEAAGGTDTQYF.

The genes are TRBV7-2 and TRBJ2-7; TRBD1 is a possible D gene (6 bases). The CDR3 loop spans 13 amino acids. Trimming took off 5 bases at V and 2 bases at J, with 10 bases between the two ends. The germline CDR1 and CDR2 sequences are SGHTA and FQGNSA. The CDR3 DNA reads TGTGCCAGCAGCCCGGACAGTGCCTACGAGCAGTACTTC. It is translated as CASSPDSAYEQYF.

Notes on this clone: At one end, the junction sequence differs from germline, possibly due to a read error. The rearrangement links TRBV29-1 to TRBJ2-1, with D perhaps TRBD2 (5 bases). The germline gives CDR1 SQVTM, CDR2 ANQGSEA. The CDR3 length is 14 residues. The CDR3 DNA follows: TGCAGCGCCGAGAGGGAAAGCTCCGACAATGAGCAGTTCTTC. Protein product: CSAERESSDNEQFF.

The chain carries TRBV11-2 and TRBJ2-1, with 14 bases aligning to TRBD2. V lost 4 bases and J lost 10; bases outside the gene matches: 6. The CDR3 length is 15 residues. Germline V gene data show CDR1 as SGHAT and CDR2 as FQNNGV. The CDR3 nucleotides read TGTGCCAGCAGCTGGACTAGCGGGAGGCTCCAGGAGCAGTTCTTC. It codes for CASSWTSGRLQEQFF.

This chain uses TRBV6-1 with TRBJ2-7, with 8 positions matching TRBD2. CDR1 MNHNS and CDR2 SASEGT come from the germline V gene. The length of the CDR3 is 15 residues. After removal of 6 bases from V and 5 bases from J, the junction contained 12 bases not matched to a gene. The CDR3 reads CASRETGLDRHEQYF. For the CDR3, the DNA is TGTGCCAGCAGAGAAACGGGACTAGACCGCCACGAGCAGTACTTC.

The V gene is TRBV11-3, the J gene TRBJ2-7; 10 nucleotides line up with TRBD1. Germline V gene lookup returns CDR1 SGHNT and CDR2 YENEEA. V lost 0 bases to trimming and J lost 3 bases; unmatched junction nucleotides: 5. The CDR3 length is 16 residues. The CDR3 spells CASSLDWGQGIYEQYF. For the CDR3, the DNA is TGTGCCAGCAGCTTAGATTGGGGACAGGGGATCTACGAGCAGTACTTC.

This chain uses TRBV7-9 with TRBJ1-2, with D possibly TRBD1 on 5 matching bases. The V end was cut by 3 bases, the J end by 0 bases, with 11 bases between. This CDR3 is 15 amino acids long. CDR1 is SEHNR and CDR2 is FQNEAQ in the germline V gene (reference sequence). Here the CDR3 reads CASSFPGTTNYGYTF. The CDR3 DNA reads as TGTGCCAGCAGCTTCCCTGGGACTACTAACTATGGCTACACCTTC.

Details on this clone: Germline and junction disagree at one end, which may indicate a read error. The chain joins TRBV5-1 to TRBJ2-3; the D is unclear. CDR1 and CDR2 from the germline V gene are SGHRS and YFSETQ. CDR3 length: 16 amino acids. The CDR3 reads CASSLGSGSGTDTQYF. In DNA, the CDR3 is TGCGCCAGCAGCTTGGGATCAGGTTCTGGCACGGATACGCAGTATTTT.

The chain is built from TRBV30 and TRBJ1-4; D not resolved. Trimming took 6 bases from V and 6 from J, leaving 17 bases between them. From germline, CDR1 is GTSNPN and CDR2 SVGIG (reference sequence). This CDR3 contains 14 residues. CDR3 sequence (DNA): TGTGCCTGTTCCGAGGGTACGAGTGATGAAAAACTGTTTTTT. Translated: CACSEGTSDEKLFF.

The chain uses TRBV6-1 and TRBJ2-5, with 11 bases that match TRBD2. Germline V gene sequence: CDR1 MNHNS, CDR2 SASEGT. The CDR3 contains 17 residues. Trimming at V came to 3 bases and at J to 5 bases, leaving 11 bases not matched to a gene. CDR3 region: CASSDYLAGGLGETQYF. In DNA, the CDR3 is TGTGCCAGCAGTGATTACCTAGCGGGAGGACTGGGGGAGACCCAGTACTTC.

V gene TRBV4-3 combines with J gene TRBJ2-3, with TRBD2 identical over 10 bases. Germline loops: CDR1 LGHNA, CDR2 YSLEER. CDR3 size: 17 residues. Trimming took 1 base from V and 3 from J; bases not matched to a gene: 7. The CDR3 coding sequence is TGCGCCAGCAGCCAAGTCGCTAGCGGGAGTCGTACAGATACGCAGTATTTT. Translated: CASSQVASGSRTDTQYF.

The CDR3: CASSLGVTGKLFF. CDR3 in DNA: TGTGCCAGCAGCCTCGGGGTAACGGGGAAACTGTTTTTT. This chain uses TRBV28 with TRBJ1-4; no definite D call. V shed 6 bases and J shed 11 bases, with 16 bases lying between them. The CDR3 sequence is 13 residues long. CDR1 and CDR2 from the germline V gene are MDHEN and SYDVKM.

The chain carries TRBV5-1 and TRBJ2-7, with D possibly being TRBD1 (5 bases). CDR3 length equals 15 residues. CDR1 and CDR2 (germline): SGHRS, YFSETQ. V was pared by 0 bases and J by 1 base, with 11 bases between. The CDR3 bases are TGCGCCAGCAGCTTGGTGGCAGGGAATTCCTACGAGCAGTACTTC. It encodes CASSLVAGNSYEQYF.

The V and J genes are TRBV11-3 and TRBJ2-4; TRBD2 aligns across 12 bases. The germline V gene has CDR1 SGHNT and CDR2 YENEEA. V lost 5 bases and J lost 7; bases outside the gene matches: 3. The CDR3 is made up of 14 amino acids. The CDR3 is CASSTGLAGNIQYF. CDR3 coding DNA: TGTGCCAGCAGCACCGGACTAGCGGGGAACATTCAGTACTTC.

This chain uses TRBV4-3 with TRBJ2-2, with a weak D call TRBD1 (5 bases). The germline V gene encodes CDR1 LGHNA and CDR2 YSLEER. The ends were cut back, 1 base at V and 5 bases at J, with 14 bases in the middle. This CDR3 has 16 amino acids. Written as DNA, the CDR3 is TGCGCCAGCAGCCAAGGGATAGGGGTGGTGACCGGGGAGCTGTTTTTT. This gives the protein CASSQGIGVVTGELFF.

The gene calls are TRBV6-1 and TRBJ1-2; 7 bases align to TRBD1. Germline trimming cut 2 bases from V and 8 bases from J; bases unmatched to any gene: 8. This CDR3 has 14 residues. Germline values: CDR1 MNHNS, CDR2 SASEGT. The CDR3 is CASSERQGLDGYTF. The CDR3 DNA sequence: TGTGCCAGCAGTGAAAGACAGGGATTGGACGGCTACACCTTC.

The chain combines TRBV4-3 with TRBJ2-1, with 8 bases fitting TRBD2. The CDR3 spans 18 residues. The J segment lost 1 base and the V segment lost 0 bases, leaving 8 bases of the junction unmatched. Germline V CDR1 and CDR2: LGHNA, YSLEER. CDR3 residues: CASSQDRSGSWSYNEQFF. For the CDR3, the DNA is TGCGCCAGCAGCCAAGACCGGAGCGGGAGCTGGTCCTACAATGAGCAGTTCTTC.

V usage is TRBV27 and J usage is TRBJ2-5, with TRBD1 matching 10 bases. The CDR3 sequence is 15 residues long. Looked up from germline, CDR1 is MNHEY and CDR2 is SMNVEV (reference sequence). Trimming removed 4 bases from V and 5 bases from J; junction bases left unmatched: 7. The CDR3 spells CASSSPGQGMETQYF. The CDR3 DNA follows: TGTGCCAGCAGTTCTCCGGGACAGGGGATGGAGACCCAGTACTTC.

The rearrangement uses TRBV4-1 and TRBJ2-1; 12 positions agree with TRBD2. The CDR3 is 16 residues long. The V gene's germline CDR1 is MGHRA and CDR2 YSYEKL. V lost 1 base, J lost 7 bases, and 5 bases stayed unmatched. In DNA, the CDR3 is TGCGCCAGCAGCCAAGGGACTAGCGGGAATTTGAATGAGCAGTTCTTC. This translates into CASSQGTSGNLNEQFF.

The genes are TRBV25-1 and TRBJ2-1, with TRBD1 identical over 10 bases. V dropped 4 bases and J dropped 6; count of bases not matched to a gene: 6. Germline assignment: CDR1 MGHDK and CDR2 SYGVNS. This CDR3 has 15 amino acids. The DNA for the CDR3 is TGTGCCAGCAGTGCCGGGACAGGGGTCGTCAATGAGCAGTTCTTC. This translates into CASSAGTGVVNEQFF.